This T cell receptor beta chain was found in a study of T cell responses to AZD1222 COVID-19 vaccine. Regarding the study as a whole: Spike as a whole was targeted by vaccine-associated CD4 TCRs, dominant at 160-218 and 743-854.

Germline V gene sequence: CDR1 SGHAT, CDR2 FQNNGV. Deletions cut 3 bases from V and 5 bases from J, with 1 base between. The CDR3 length is 10 residues. This clone was detected only once. The antigen is unknown. The method was immunoSEQ multiplex PCR; TCRdb's version includes in-frame clones alone and lacks a portion of them. The sample yields 65,000 to 70,000 clones, roughly 90% seen once. The rearrangement joins TRBV11-2 to TRBJ1-1, with D uncertain. This material consisted of peripheral blood, taken on day 0 of AZD1222 vaccination. The receptor's source is an adult in good health. CDR3 in amino acids: CASSLTEAFF. CDR3 DNA sequence: TGTGCCAGCAGCTTGACTGAAGCTTTCTTT.